This TCR beta chain derives from a study of T cells after yellow fever vaccination. TCRdb ran MiXCR on the 5' RACE reads and lists one entry per CDR3 protein. The sample has around 500,000 distinct CDR3 sequences, 21% seen once. The CDR3 runs to 16 residues. CDR1 is SGHTA, CDR2 FQGNSA, per germline. Between the trimmed V and J ends, which lost 0 bases and 2 bases, there was a span of 11 bases. This clonotype occurred a few times. Sample: PBMCs, taken approximately 22 days after the first yellow fever vaccination. The V and J genes are TRBV7-2 and TRBJ1-3, with TRBD1 as a possible D gene (6 bases). This TCR was recovered from a man younger than 30 who received the YFV17D yellow fever vaccine. This chain's CDR3 is CASSLAGGGAGNTIYF. In DNA, the CDR3 is TGTGCCAGCAGCTTAGCCGGGGGGGGCGCTGGAAACACCATATATTTT.